One sample yielded the 24 T cell receptor beta chains listed below, sequenced in a study of a mutant IDH1 vaccine in newly diagnosed glioma. Only in-frame clones appear in the TCRdb table, and some are missing; sequencing was by immunoSEQ multiplex PCR. The sample lists tens of thousands of clones, approximately 84% occurring once. As to time point: week 23, last vaccination. Doses of 300 ug of mutant IDH1 20-mer peptide were given with topical imiquimod. Antigens for these TCRs are unknown. The sample was PBMCs, taken from a glioma patient whose treatment included an IDH1 peptide vaccine. These receptors all stem from a young man with glioma.

This chain connects TRBV27 to TRBJ1-3; no clear D. Germline CDR1 reads MNHEY; CDR2 reads SMNVEV (reference sequence). The CDR3 has 15 amino acids. The V end was cut by 5 bases, the J end by 1 base, with 12 bases between. CDR3 sequence reads: CASSPLSFSGNTIYF. CDR3 DNA: TGTGCCAGCAGTCCCCTATCCTTTTCTGGAAACACCATATATTTT.

This chain joins TRBV2 and TRBJ2-5; 7 bases fit TRBD2. Germline CDR1 and CDR2: SNHLY and FYNNEI. This CDR3 region has 13 residues. J was trimmed by 1 base and V by 5 bases; bases with no gene match: 1. The CDR3 nucleotides are TGTGCCAGCAGTCGCGGGGGCCAAGAGACCCAGTACTTC. Residues: CASSRGGQETQYF.

The J gene is TRBJ2-3, the V gene TRBV18; 7 nucleotides align to TRBD2. CDR3 length equals 15 residues. Germline V gene data show CDR1 as KGHSH and CDR2 as LQKENI. V was clipped by 4 bases and J by 1 base; unmatched bases: 5. The CDR3 protein is CASSLLAGGTDTQYF. The CDR3 DNA follows: TGTGCCAGCTCACTCTTGGCGGGGGGCACAGATACGCAGTATTTT.

This clone was observed a handful of times. The CDR3 protein is CASSQGPGSGSPLHF. CDR3 sequence (DNA): TGTGCCAGCAGCCAAGGTCCGGGGTCGGGTTCACCCCTCCACTTT. The chain is built from TRBV4-2 and TRBJ1-6; D ambiguous. In germline, CDR1 is LGHNA, CDR2 YNFKEQ. Trimming removed 1 base at V and 9 bases at J, with 13 bases between. The CDR3 extends over 15 amino acids.

The J gene is TRBJ1-3, the V gene TRBV7-9; D unclear. The CDR3 is made up of 16 amino acids. With 0 bases removed from V and 0 bases from J, the gap between germline ends came to 9 bases. Germline values: CDR1 SEHNR, CDR2 FQNEAQ (reference sequence). Here the CDR3 reads CASSLATDYSGNTIYF. The CDR3, as DNA: TGTGCCAGCAGCTTAGCCACAGACTACTCTGGAAACACCATATATTTT.

The genes are TRBV19 and TRBJ1-6; no clear D. This CDR3 has 16 residues. CDR1 LNHDA and CDR2 SQIVND come from the germline V gene (reference sequence). The V and J ends lost 1 base and 4 bases respectively, with 11 bases between them. In nucleotides, the CDR3 is TGTGCCAGTAGTATAGTCCAGGACGGATATAATTCACCCCTCCACTTT. Translation: CASSIVQDGYNSPLHF.

This clone was counted a few times. The rearrangement joins TRBV6-6 to TRBJ1-4, with 7 bases matching TRBD1. This CDR3 region has 15 residues. V gave up 6 bases and J gave up 0 bases; unmatched junction bases: 4. Per the germline V gene, CDR1 is MNHNY and CDR2 is SVGAGI (reference sequence). The CDR3 bases are TGTGCCAGCAGCGATCAGGGGGCAACTAATGAAAAACTGTTTTTT. This gives the protein CASSDQGATNEKLFF.

The rearrangement joins TRBV10-3 to TRBJ2-1; D gene ambiguous. Germline V gene sequence: CDR1 ENHRY, CDR2 SYGVKD. The CDR3 consists of 13 residues. Trimming took 3 bases from V and 9 from J, leaving 12 bases between them. The DNA for the CDR3 is TGTGCCATCAGTGAAACGGACCGTCGTGAGCAGTTCTTC. As protein: CAISETDRREQFF.

This chain connects TRBV19 to TRBJ2-5, with D uncertain. The CDR3 consists of 12 residues. CDR1 is LNHDA and CDR2 is SQIVND in the germline V gene (reference sequence). Trimming pared 4 bases from V and 5 bases from J, leaving 8 bases between. The CDR3 region is CASSSLGETQYF. As DNA, the CDR3 is TGTGCCAGTAGTAGTCTGGGGGAGACCCAGTACTTC.

V usage is TRBV27 and J usage is TRBJ2-7; 9 nucleotides agree with TRBD2. J gave up 1 base and V 6 bases, and 7 bases lay outside the gene matches. The CDR3 consists of 15 residues. Per the germline V gene, CDR1 is MNHEY and CDR2 is SMNVEV (reference sequence). CDR3 sequence: CASSPLSGGSYEQYF. For the CDR3, the DNA is TGTGCCAGCAGCCCACTTAGCGGGGGTTCCTACGAGCAGTACTTC.

This chain uses TRBV27 with TRBJ1-5; a weak D match, TRBD1 (5 bases). The V gene's germline CDR1 is MNHEY and CDR2 SMNVEV (reference sequence). The V end was cut by 5 bases, the J end by 0 bases, with 20 bases between. This CDR3 spans 18 amino acids. CDR3 region: CASSPLRVLHNSNQPQHF. DNA of the CDR3: TGTGCCAGCAGTCCCCTCAGGGTCCTCCATAATAGCAATCAGCCCCAGCATTTT.

On this clone itself: Distinct nucleotide sequences in the sample also encode this CDR3. J is TRBJ1-6 and V is TRBV9; no clear D gene. This CDR3 has 13 amino acids. The V and J ends lost 0 bases and 6 bases respectively, with 4 bases between them. Germline values: CDR1 SGDLS, CDR2 YYNGEE. CDR3 DNA sequence: TGTGCCAGCAGCGTAGGAGGTAATTCACCCCTCCACTTT. Encoded protein: CASSVGGNSPLHF.

The chain joins TRBV6-1 to TRBJ2-3; TRBD2 matches 9 bases. This CDR3 contains 16 residues. Unmatched junction bases numbered 3, after V lost 0 bases and J lost 2 bases. Germline lookup yields CDR1 MNHNS and CDR2 SASEGT. The CDR3 spells CASSEARGGPTDTQYF. The DNA of the CDR3 is TGTGCCAGCAGTGAAGCGCGGGGGGGCCCCACAGATACGCAGTATTTT.

The rearrangement links TRBV9 to TRBJ2-3; 9 bases match TRBD2. CDR3 length: 16 residues. Germline CDR1 is SGDLS and CDR2 is YYNGEE. V shed 1 base, J shed 3 bases, and the junction held 6 bases outside the gene matches. The CDR3 region is CASSVFGGGATDTQYF. The CDR3 nucleotides read TGTGCCAGCAGCGTATTCGGCGGGGGGGCGACAGATACGCAGTATTTT.

The chain combines TRBV5-4 with TRBJ1-1; D unclear. This CDR3 spans 13 amino acids. Germline assignment: CDR1 SGHNT and CDR2 YYREEE (reference sequence). Trimming removed 4 bases at V and 0 bases at J, with 7 bases between. The CDR3 sequence is CASSRPLNTEAFF. For the CDR3, the DNA is TGTGCCAGCAGCCGCCCCCTGAACACTGAAGCTTTCTTT.

This chain's CDR3 is CSVRSRFTQLGDTQYF. CDR3 DNA: TGCAGCGTTAGGAGTAGATTTACACAGTTGGGGGATACGCAGTATTTT. The chain is built from TRBV29-1 and TRBJ2-3; the D is unclear. V shed 5 bases and J shed 6 bases, with 24 bases lying between them. Germline V gene data show CDR1 as SQVTM and CDR2 as ANQGSEA. The CDR3 consists of 16 residues.

This chain connects TRBV5-5 to TRBJ1-5; TRBD1 might be the D (5 bases). The V gene's germline CDR1 is SGHKS and CDR2 YYEKEE (reference sequence). With 0 bases removed from V and 5 bases from J, the gap between germline ends came to 15 bases. This CDR3 has 16 amino acids. The DNA of the CDR3 is TGTGCCAGCAGCTTGGGCGGTCTGCGGGGACATCAGCCCCAGCATTTT. Translated, it gives CASSLGGLRGHQPQHF.

The genes are TRBV4-1 and TRBJ2-7; TRBD1 aligns across 8 bases. Per germline, CDR1 MGHRA and CDR2 YSYEKL. Trimming removed 0 bases from V and 1 base from J; junction bases left unmatched: 5. This CDR3 is built from 16 residues. The DNA of the CDR3 is TGCGCCAGCAGCCAAGATGTTCGACAGGGGTCCTACGAGCAGTACTTC. It codes for CASSQDVRQGSYEQYF.

The chain employs TRBV18 and TRBJ1-1; TRBD1 matches 9 bases. The ends lost 2 bases at V and 5 bases at J; junction bases unmatched: 9. In germline, CDR1 is KGHSH, CDR2 LQKENI. The CDR3 is made up of 16 amino acids. CDR3: CASSPSTGTGRTEAFF. In DNA form, the CDR3 reads TGTGCCAGCTCACCATCAACCGGGACAGGGAGGACTGAAGCTTTCTTT.

This clone has only one observation. The chain employs TRBV27 and TRBJ2-3, with 7 bases lining up with TRBD1. The CDR3 has 16 amino acids. The ends lost 0 bases at V and 0 bases at J; junction bases unmatched: 3. CDR1 MNHEY and CDR2 SMNVEV come from the germline V gene (reference sequence). CDR3 sequence reads: CASSLSTGLSTDTQYF. CDR3 DNA sequence: TGTGCCAGCAGTTTATCGACAGGGCTTAGCACAGATACGCAGTATTTT.

This clone was observed a handful of times. V usage is TRBV10-3 and J usage is TRBJ2-7; D is uncertain. Trimming removed 2 bases at V and 6 bases at J, with 5 bases between. CDR3 length equals 11 residues. Per the germline V gene, CDR1 is ENHRY and CDR2 is SYGVKD. Here the CDR3 reads CAISERVEQYF. The CDR3 DNA sequence: TGTGCCATCAGTGAGCGGGTCGAGCAGTACTTC.

CDR3 nucleotides: TGTGCCAGCAGCTCAGGGACTTCGGATTACACAGATACGCAGTATTTT. As protein: CASSSGTSDYTDTQYF. This rearrangement joins TRBV7-9 to TRBJ2-3; TRBD2 might be the D (6 bases). The CDR3 is made up of 16 amino acids. V lost 4 bases and J 2 bases, leaving 16 bases between the germline ends. CDR1 is SEHNR, CDR2 FQNEAQ, per germline (reference sequence).

This chain uses TRBV5-1 with TRBJ1-5; D gene ambiguous. V dropped 4 bases and J dropped 4 bases, with 18 bases sitting between them. Germline V CDR1 and CDR2: SGHRS, YFSETQ. The CDR3 totals 16 residues. DNA of the CDR3: TGCGCCAGCAGCCCTTCCCCGGGTCTGGGGAATCAGCCCCAGCATTTT. Residues: CASSPSPGLGNQPQHF.

The chain carries TRBV18 and TRBJ2-3; 10 bases align to TRBD2. CDR1 is KGHSH and CDR2 is LQKENI in the germline V gene. This CDR3 contains 16 residues. V lost 3 bases, J lost 1 base, and 4 bases stayed unmatched. The CDR3 sequence is CASSPELAGGTDTQYF. CDR3 DNA sequence: TGTGCCAGCTCACCGGAGCTAGCGGGGGGCACAGATACGCAGTATTTT.